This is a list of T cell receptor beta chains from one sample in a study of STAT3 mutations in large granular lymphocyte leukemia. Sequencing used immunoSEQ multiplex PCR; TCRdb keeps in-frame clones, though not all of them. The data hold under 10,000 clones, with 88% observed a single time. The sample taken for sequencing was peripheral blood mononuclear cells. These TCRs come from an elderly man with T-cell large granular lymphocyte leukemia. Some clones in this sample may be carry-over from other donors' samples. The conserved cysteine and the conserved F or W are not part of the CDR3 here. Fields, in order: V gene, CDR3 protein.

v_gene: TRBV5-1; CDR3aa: ASTPTGGINTGELF
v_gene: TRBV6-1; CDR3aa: ASSVVAAGNQPQH
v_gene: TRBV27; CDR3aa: ASSLSGGNYEQY
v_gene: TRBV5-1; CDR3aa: ASSLRGGDEQF
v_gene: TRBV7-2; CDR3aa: ASSLVRGLDTQY
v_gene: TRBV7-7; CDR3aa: ASSQREGSPLH
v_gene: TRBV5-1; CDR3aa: ASSPGQGGNEQF
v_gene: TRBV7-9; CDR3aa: ASSLGPYGYT
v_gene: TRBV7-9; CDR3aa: ASSIGFSGNTIY
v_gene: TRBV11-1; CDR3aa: ASSLAEFTGLGEQY
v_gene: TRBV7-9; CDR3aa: ASSQIKDQPQH
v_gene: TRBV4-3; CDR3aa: ASSQDSRTGSNEKLF
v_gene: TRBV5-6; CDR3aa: ASSLAGGSSYEQY
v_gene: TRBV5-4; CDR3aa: ASSFPPGNTEAF
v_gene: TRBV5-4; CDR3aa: ASSQTVDGEKLF
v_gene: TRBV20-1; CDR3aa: SASPGEKLF
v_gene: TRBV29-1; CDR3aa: SVGPYQETQY
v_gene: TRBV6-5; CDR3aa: ASSRSGTGNSPLH
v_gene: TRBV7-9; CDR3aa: ASSLTGPDYNEQF
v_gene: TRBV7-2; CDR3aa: ASSLAQGYEQY
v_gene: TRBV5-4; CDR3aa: ASSPSMTGVQETQY
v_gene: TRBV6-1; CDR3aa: ASIPGHGETQY
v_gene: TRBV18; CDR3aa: ASSPPTTTPDTQY
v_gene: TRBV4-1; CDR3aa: ASSQREGGLETQY
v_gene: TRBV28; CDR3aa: ASRLGGEYGYT
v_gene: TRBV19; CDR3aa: ASSIQGGGYGYT
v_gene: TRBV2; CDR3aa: ASRVRQNTGELF
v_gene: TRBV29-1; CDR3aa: SVRTSGGVGTQY
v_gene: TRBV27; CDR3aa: ASSPRDRGQGGYT
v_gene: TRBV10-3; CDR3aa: ATADRGAETQY
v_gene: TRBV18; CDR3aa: ASSVTGTTGELF
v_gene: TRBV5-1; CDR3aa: ASSFEQGGEKLF
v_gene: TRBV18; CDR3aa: ASSPPGDTEAF
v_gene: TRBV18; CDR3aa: ASSSGDRSNFIQY
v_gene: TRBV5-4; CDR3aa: ASSSRGGLAGAYEQY
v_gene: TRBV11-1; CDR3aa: ASSPKAGTGRYEQY
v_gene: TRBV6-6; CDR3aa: AVQGGFNEKLF
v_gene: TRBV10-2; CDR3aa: ASSESYEQY
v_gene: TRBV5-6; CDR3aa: ASSFRGQGNYGYT
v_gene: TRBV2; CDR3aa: ASSEHGGGYEQY
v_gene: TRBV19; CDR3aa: ASSIPGRLGNTIY
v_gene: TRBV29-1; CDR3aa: SVEGFEAF
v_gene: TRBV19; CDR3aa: ASSMGGTSTDTQY
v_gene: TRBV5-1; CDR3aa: ASSLQSGGTYEQY
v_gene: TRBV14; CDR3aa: ASSPTGQLNSPLH